This TCR beta chain derives from a study of technical replicates of blood from a few donors. CDR3 length: 13 amino acids. Germline lookup yields CDR1 SQVTM and CDR2 ANQGSEA. After removal of 4 bases from V and 2 bases from J, the junction contained 4 bases not matched to a gene. Repertoires were generated with immunoSEQ multiplex PCR, while TCRdb's copy carries only in-frame clones and drops some. This sample has tens of thousands of clones, with about 94% found just once. This rearrangement joins TRBV29-1 to TRBJ1-2; TRBD1 aligns across 7 bases. The sequenced sample was T cells isolated from PBMCs. The receptor was isolated from a human donor in good health. DNA of the CDR3: TGCAGCGTTGGGGACAGCCCAAACTATGGCTACACCTTC. The encoded protein is CSVGDSPNYGYTF.